Listed below are T cell receptor beta chains from one sample, sequenced in a study of human T cells and chemical hapten exposure. TCRdb used MiXCR to reprocess the RACE reads, holding one entry per CDR3 protein. The top ten clones hold over 6.5% of a sample with around 350,000 distinct CDR3 sequences, 5.5% of them seen once. The input for sequencing was whole blood, taken in connection with sensitization to the hapten diphenylcyclopropenone (DPC). All receptors derive from a woman aged 18 to 35 with alopecia areata. Some clones in this sample may be carry-over from other donors' samples. Each CDR3 is given with its conserved first and last residue.

cdr3_length	v_call	j_call	cdr3_aa
14	TRBV5-5	TRBJ2-7	CASSLILTPYEQYF
15	TRBV7-6	TRBJ2-3	CASTPRPTRTDTQYF
16	TRBV12-5	TRBJ2-1	CASGSRWGSSYNEQFF
14	TRBV7-2	TRBJ2-4	CASSLSITKNIQYF
14	TRBV10-3	TRBJ2-2	CAISESPDTGELFF
11	TRBV12-3/TRBV12-4	TRBJ2-4	CASSSGNIQYF
17	TRBV3-1	TRBJ2-1	CASSQEGIGGMTMGQFF
14	TRBV11-3	TRBJ1-2	CASSFERINYGYTF
13	TRBV7-9	TRBJ1-1	CASSLGEGGGDLF
13	TRBV9	TRBJ2-3	CASSPQIADTQYF
13	TRBV9	TRBJ1-2	CASSAETGDGYTF
17	TRBV5-1	TRBJ2-6	CASSLAGSPSGANVLTF
17	TRBV18	TRBJ1-2	CASSPLLETGGTDGYTF
16	TRBV6-5	TRBJ2-5	CASSYPAPAGQETQYF
14	TRBV7-9	TRBJ1-1	CASQKQAGTTEAFF
14	TRBV3-1	TRBJ1-4	CASSLQGSSEKLFF